This T cell receptor (beta chain) was observed in a study of T-cell reconstitution after alpha-beta-depleted transplantation in children. Broader study findings: Surviving recipient cells, namely T cells and thymic progenitors, were the source of high day-60 TCRbeta diversity in some patients. Where alpha-beta T cells came from about two months after transplant was reportedly several hundred expanded graft clones. The authors attributed T-cell counts and diversity one year after transplant mostly to newly produced T cells.

Germline V gene sequence: CDR1 DFQATT, CDR2 SNEGSKA (reference sequence). The ends lost 0 bases at V and 0 bases at J; junction bases unmatched: 4. CDR3 length: 16 residues. There are many counts of this clonotype. What it recognizes is unknown. Unique molecular identifiers were incorporated during preparation of the TCRbeta library. One entry per CDR3 protein, called by TCRdb with MiXCR from the PCR reads. Among 200,000 to 250,000 distinct CDR3 sequences listed, 5.5% to 7% were seen once. Sample: PBMCs, taken before TCRalphabeta/CD19-depleted stem cell transplant. This chain joins TRBV20-1 and TRBJ2-1; 8 nucleotides match TRBD2. This sequence originates from a boy younger than 10 with acute lymphoblastic leukemia, due to receive a stem cell transplant. CDR3 in DNA: TGCAGTGCTAGAGATCGCAGCGGGAGCTCCTACAATGAGCAGTTCTTC. Its translation is CSARDRSGSSYNEQFF.